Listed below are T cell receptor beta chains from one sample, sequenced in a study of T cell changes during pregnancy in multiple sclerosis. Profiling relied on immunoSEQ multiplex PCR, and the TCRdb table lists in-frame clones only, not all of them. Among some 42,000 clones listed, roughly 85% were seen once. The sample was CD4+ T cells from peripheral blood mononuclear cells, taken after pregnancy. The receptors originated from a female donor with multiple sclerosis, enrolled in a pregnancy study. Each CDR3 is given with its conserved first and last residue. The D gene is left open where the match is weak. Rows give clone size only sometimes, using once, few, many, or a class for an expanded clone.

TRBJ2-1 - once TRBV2 CASSESSVNEQFF TGTGCCAGCAGTGAATCCTCAGTAAATGAGCAGTTCTTC
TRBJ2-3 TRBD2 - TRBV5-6 CASSLGFRDYTYF TGTGCCAGCAGCTTGGGCTTCCGGGACTACACGTATTTT
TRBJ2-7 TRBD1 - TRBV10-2 CASSQVTGNPYEQYF TGCGCCAGCAGTCAGGTGACAGGGAATCCCTACGAGCAGTACTTC
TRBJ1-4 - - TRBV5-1 CASSLDYGEKLFF TGCGCCAGCAGCTTGGACTATGGAGAAAAACTGTTTTTT
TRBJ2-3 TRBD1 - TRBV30 CALQGKSTDTQYF TGTGCCTTACAGGGGAAGAGCACAGATACGCAGTATTTT
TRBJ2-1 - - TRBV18 CASSPPGASSYNEQFF TGTGCCAGCTCACCACCGGGGGCAAGCTCCTACAATGAGCAGTTCTTC
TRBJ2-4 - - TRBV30 CAWSRWGGPNIQYF TGTGCCTGGAGTAGGTGGGGGGGCCCAAACATTCAGTACTTC
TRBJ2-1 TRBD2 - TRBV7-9 CASSLGRTSAHHNEQFF TGTGCCAGCAGCTTGGGACGGACTAGTGCCCACCACAATGAGCAGTTCTTC
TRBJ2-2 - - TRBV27 CASSLSWWGENTGELFF TGTGCCAGCAGTTTATCCTGGTGGGGGGAGAACACCGGGGAGCTGTTTTTT
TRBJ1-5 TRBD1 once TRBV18 CASSPRTGGNQPQHF TGTGCCAGCTCACCGCGGACAGGGGGCAATCAGCCCCAGCATTTT
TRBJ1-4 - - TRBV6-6 CASRSYEKLFF TGTGCCAGCAGATCTTATGAAAAACTGTTTTTT
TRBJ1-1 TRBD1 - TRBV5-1 CASSFLGTGTEAFF TGCGCCAGCAGCTTTTTGGGGACAGGGACTGAAGCTTTCTTT
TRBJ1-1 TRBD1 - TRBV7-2 CASSNRDRGATEAFF TGTGCCAGCAGCAACCGGGACAGGGGGGCCACTGAAGCTTTCTTT
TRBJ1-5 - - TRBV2 CASSEGSSWHQPQHF TGTGCCAGCAGTGAGGGGAGCTCATGGCATCAGCCCCAGCATTTT
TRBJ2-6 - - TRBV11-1 CASSSSSGANVLTF TGTGCCAGCAGTTCGAGCTCTGGGGCCAACGTCCTGACTTTC
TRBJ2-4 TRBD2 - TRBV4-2 CASSQDLAGGRVNIQYF TGTGCCAGCAGCCAAGATCTAGCGGGAGGCAGGGTAAACATTCAGTACTTC
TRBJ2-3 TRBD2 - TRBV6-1 CASLLSGGLTDTQYF TGTGCCAGTCTGCTGAGCGGGGGCCTCACAGATACGCAGTATTTT
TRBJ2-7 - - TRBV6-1 CASSRQPYEQYF TGTGCCAGCAGTAGACAGCCCTACGAGCAGTACTTC
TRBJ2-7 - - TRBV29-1 CSVVRLAGAYEQYF TGCAGCGTTGTAAGGTTAGCTGGGGCGTACGAGCAGTACTTC
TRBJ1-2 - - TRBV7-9 CASSPYFPGAGYTF TGTGCCAGCAGCCCCTACTTCCCTGGGGCTGGCTACACCTTC
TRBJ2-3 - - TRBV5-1 CASYVAPADTQYF TGCGCCAGTTACGTGGCCCCCGCAGATACGCAGTATTTT
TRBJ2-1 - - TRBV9 CASSVAGIPGTEQFF TGTGCCAGCAGCGTAGCAGGAATACCCGGGACAGAGCAGTTCTTC
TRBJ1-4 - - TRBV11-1 CASSPRPGQYEKLFF TGTGCCAGCAGCCCACGCCCGGGACAATATGAAAAACTGTTTTTT
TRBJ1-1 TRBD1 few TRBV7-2 CASSHPTGGAEAFF TGTGCCAGCAGCCACCCAACAGGGGGCGCTGAAGCTTTCTTT
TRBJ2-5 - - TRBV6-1 CASSPVRGAVETQYF TGTGCCAGCAGTCCGGTAAGGGGTGCCGTAGAGACCCAGTACTTC
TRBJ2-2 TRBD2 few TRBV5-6 CASSSWTSGGAVGGELFF TGTGCCAGCAGCTCCTGGACTAGCGGGGGGGCCGTCGGCGGGGAGCTGTTTTTT
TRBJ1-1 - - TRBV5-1 CASSRRDLDTEAFF TGCGCCAGCAGCCGCAGGGACTTGGACACTGAAGCTTTCTTT
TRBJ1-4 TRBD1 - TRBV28 CASSISTGELRLATNEKLFF TGTGCCAGCAGTATTTCTACAGGGGAGCTTCGACTCGCAACTAATGAAAAACTGTTTTTT
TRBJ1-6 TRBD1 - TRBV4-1 CASSQGGQGAFLTPNDNSPLHF TGCGCCAGCAGCCAAGGGGGACAGGGGGCTTTCCTAACCCCCAACGATAATTCACCCCTCCACTTT
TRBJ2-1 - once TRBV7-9 CASGGTARKQFF TGTGCCAGCGGAGGGACGGCTCGAAAGCAGTTCTTC
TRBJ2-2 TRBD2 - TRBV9 CASSARTRLGELFF TGTGCCAGCAGCGCGAGGACTAGGCTCGGGGAGCTGTTTTTT
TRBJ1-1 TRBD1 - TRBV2 CASSGTGGVGTEAFF TGTGCCAGTTCCGGGACAGGGGGCGTGGGCACTGAAGCTTTCTTT
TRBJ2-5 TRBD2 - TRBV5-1 CASSLAQRGGQETQYF TGCGCCAGCAGCTTGGCACAGCGGGGGGGCCAAGAGACCCAGTACTTC
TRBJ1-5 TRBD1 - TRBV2 CASNQDRDLNQPQHF TGTGCCAGCAATCAGGACAGGGATCTTAATCAGCCCCAGCATTTT
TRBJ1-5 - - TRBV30 CAWSVREDRPQHF TGTGCCTGGAGTGTACGGGAGGATCGGCCCCAGCATTTT
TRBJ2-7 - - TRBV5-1 CASSVDRSPNEQYF TGCGCCAGCAGCGTTGACAGGTCACCCAACGAGCAGTACTTC
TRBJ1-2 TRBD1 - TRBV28 CASSSGQGAGYGYTF TGTGCCAGCAGTTCGGGACAGGGGGCTGGCTATGGCTACACCTTC
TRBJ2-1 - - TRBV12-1 CASSFSQGPPLYNEQFF TGTGCCAGCAGCTTCAGTCAGGGTCCCCCTCTCTACAATGAGCAGTTCTTC
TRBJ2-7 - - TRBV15 CATRGTPTTYEQYF TGTGCCACCAGGGGGACACCGACCACGTACGAGCAGTACTTC
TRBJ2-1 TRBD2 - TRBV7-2 CASTVFGTRSYNEQFF TGTGCCAGCACCGTTTTCGGGACTAGGAGTTACAATGAGCAGTTCTTC
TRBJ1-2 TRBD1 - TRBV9 CASSVRDRGLYGYTF TGTGCCAGCAGCGTCCGGGACAGGGGGCTCTATGGCTACACCTTC
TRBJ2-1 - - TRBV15 CATSRGGFGSGAYNEQFF TGTGCCACCAGCAGAGGAGGGTTCGGTAGCGGAGCCTACAATGAGCAGTTCTTC
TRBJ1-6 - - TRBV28 CASRGTPWENSPLHF TGTGCCAGCAGAGGGACACCGTGGGAAAATTCACCCCTCCACTTT
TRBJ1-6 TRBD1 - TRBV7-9 CASSQPTSYRGSPLHF TGTGCCAGCAGCCAGCCGACGAGTTACAGGGGTTCACCCCTCCACTTT
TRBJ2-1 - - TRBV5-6 CASSLGGDNEQFF TGTGCCAGCAGCTTGGGAGGAGACAATGAGCAGTTCTTC
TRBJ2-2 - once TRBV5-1 CASSLIGRDTGELFF TGCGCCAGCAGCTTGATTGGCAGGGACACCGGGGAGCTGTTTTTT
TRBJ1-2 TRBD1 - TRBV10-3 CAITITPGTGTNYGYTF TGTGCCATCACTATAACCCCCGGGACAGGGACAAACTATGGCTACACCTTC
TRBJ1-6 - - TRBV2 CASTIGGGTNNSPLHF TGTGCCAGCACCATAGGGGGGGGAACTAATAATTCACCCCTCCACTTT
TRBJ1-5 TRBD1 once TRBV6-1 CASTVTGDQPQHF TGTGCCAGCACCGTCACAGGGGATCAGCCCCAGCATTTT
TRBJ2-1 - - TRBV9 CASSLLGSVGSGEQFF TGTGCCAGCAGCCTCCTAGGGAGCGTGGGATCTGGTGAGCAGTTCTTC
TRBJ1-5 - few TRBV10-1 CASNPNGPQHF TGCGCCAGCAACCCGAACGGTCCCCAGCATTTT
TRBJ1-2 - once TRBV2 CASSPRVSANYGYTF TGTGCCAGCAGTCCCCGGGTCTCAGCTAACTATGGCTACACCTTC
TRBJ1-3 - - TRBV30 CAWGIQGSGNTIYF TGTGCCTGGGGCATTCAGGGCTCTGGAAACACCATATATTTT
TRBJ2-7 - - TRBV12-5 CASGLRQASPYEQYF TGTGCTAGTGGACTCCGACAGGCGAGTCCCTACGAGCAGTACTTC
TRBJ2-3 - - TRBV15 CATRGGRLATDTQYF TGTGCCACGAGAGGGGGGCGACTAGCAACAGATACGCAGTATTTT
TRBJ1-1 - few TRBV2 CASKSMWGVDTEAFF TGTGCCAGCAAAAGTATGTGGGGGGTTGACACTGAAGCTTTCTTT
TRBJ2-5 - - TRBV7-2 CASSLGGQRGTQYF TGTGCCAGCAGCTTAGGAGGACAGAGGGGGACCCAGTACTTC
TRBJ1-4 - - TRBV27 CASKSNEKLFF TGTGCCAGTAAGAGTAATGAAAAACTGTTTTTT
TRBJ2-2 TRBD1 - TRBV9 CATAPGQGKAGELFF TGTGCCACCGCTCCGGGACAGGGTAAAGCCGGGGAGCTGTTTTTT